Listed below are T cell receptor beta chains from one sample, sequenced in a study of blood T cells in healthy people across ages. MiXCR, applied by TCRdb to the 5' RACE reads, yields one record per CDR3 protein. The sample holds 550,000 to 750,000 distinct CDR3 sequences, 20% to 25% seen once. Sequencing input: blood. These receptors all stem from an older man in good health. Each CDR3 is given with its conserved first and last residue. Fields, in order: V gene, clone size, D gene, J gene, CDR3 DNA, CDR3 protein. D genes are given only for firm matches. Clone size is given for some rows only: seen once, a few or many times, or a class if the clone is expanded.

>TRBV30|few|-|TRBJ2-7
TGTGCCTGCATGGACAGCTACGAGCAGTACTTC
CACMDSYEQYF
>TRBV15|-|TRBD1|TRBJ2-2
TGTGCCACCAGAACTGGGACAGGCGGGAACACCGGGGAGCTGTTTTTT
CATRTGTGGNTGELFF
>TRBV6-2/TRBV6-3|few|TRBD2|TRBJ2-7
TGTGCCAGCATATCAGCGGGACCCTCCTACGAGCAGTACTTC
CASISAGPSYEQYF
>TRBV12-3/TRBV12-4|many|TRBD1|TRBJ2-5
TGTGCCAGCAGTGCGCCGGGACAGGGGATTAAGACCCAGTACTTC
CASSAPGQGIKTQYF
>TRBV28|-|-|TRBJ1-4
TGTGCCACCCGGGAGGTGACTAATGAAAAACTGTTTTTT
CATREVTNEKLFF
>TRBV2|few|TRBD2|TRBJ2-1
TGTGCCAGCACCGAAGTGACTAGCGGGAGTGGTGAGCAGTTCTTC
CASTEVTSGSGEQFF
>TRBV5-1|few|-|TRBJ2-6
TGCGCCAGCAGCTTTATTGTTCCCAGAGGCTCTGGGGCCAACGTCCTGACTTTC
CASSFIVPRGSGANVLTF
>TRBV28|few|TRBD1|TRBJ2-5
TGTGCCAGCAGTTCAGGGGGCAGGGGGACCCAGTACTTC
CASSSGGRGTQYF
>TRBV10-3|few|-|TRBJ2-2
TGTGCCGCAAAAGGGGAATACCTCACCGGGGAGCTGTTTTTT
CAAKGEYLTGELFF
>TRBV30|-|TRBD1|TRBJ1-4
TGTGCCTCTAATCCGGGACAGGGTTACGAAAAACTGTTTTTT
CASNPGQGYEKLFF
>TRBV12-3/TRBV12-4|many|TRBD1|TRBJ2-7
TGTGCCAGCAGTCCGGACAGGGTTTCCTACGAGCAGTACTTC
CASSPDRVSYEQYF
>TRBV7-2|few|-|TRBJ1-4
TGTGCCAGCAGCTTAGAGGGAAGAGGTGAAAAACTGTTTTTT
CASSLEGRGEKLFF
>TRBV20-1|few|TRBD2|TRBJ2-1
TGCAGTGCTAGCGCTAGCGGAGCCAACAATGAGCAGTTCTTC
CSASASGANNEQFF
>TRBV6-2/TRBV6-3|-|-|TRBJ2-2
TGTGCCAGCAGCCCCCGGTTAGGGGGCACCGGGGAGCTGTTTTTT
CASSPRLGGTGELFF
>TRBV6-6|few|-|TRBJ2-2
TGTGCCAGCGGGAACAAGGGCGGGGAGCTGTTTTTT
CASGNKGGELFF
>TRBV7-2|many|TRBD2|TRBJ2-1
TGCGCCAGCAGCTTGACCGCGGGAGACAATGAGCAGTTCTTC
CASSLTAGDNEQFF
>TRBV6-5|-|-|TRBJ2-3
TGTGCCAGCAGTCCGGACTCCTCTAGCACAGATACGCAGTATTTT
CASSPDSSSTDTQYF
>TRBV11-3|many|-|TRBJ1-1
TGTGCCAGCAGCTTAGATGGACACCCGAACACTGAAGCTTTCTTT
CASSLDGHPNTEAFF
>TRBV20-1|-|TRBD1|TRBJ2-1
TGCAGTGCTACTGGACAGGGTCCCCACAATGAGCAGTTCTTC
CSATGQGPHNEQFF
>TRBV29-1|few|TRBD1|TRBJ1-1
TGCAGCGTCCGACAGGGGGGCACTGAAGCTTTCTTT
CSVRQGGTEAFF
>TRBV10-3|-|TRBD2|TRBJ2-1
TGTGCCATCAAGCCGGGACTAGCGGCCTACAATGAGCAGTTCTTC
CAIKPGLAAYNEQFF
>TRBV6-5|few|-|TRBJ2-4
TGTGCCAGCAGTCCGACCAGGGGTGCCAAAAACATTCAGTACTTC
CASSPTRGAKNIQYF
>TRBV7-9|few|-|TRBJ2-3
TGTGCCAGCAGCGCAGAGGCGAGAGATACGCAGTATTTT
CASSAEARDTQYF
>TRBV7-2|few|-|TRBJ2-5
TGTGCCAGCAGCTTAGGGTCTCGATCCAGGGAGACCCAGTACTTC
CASSLGSRSRETQYF
>TRBV6-2/TRBV6-3|-|-|TRBJ1-1
TGTGCCAGCCGAAACAGGGCCCCAACTGAAGCTTTCTTT
CASRNRAPTEAFF
>TRBV5-4|few|TRBD1|TRBJ2-3
TGTGCCAGCAGCTTCGAGGACAGGGCTCCTAATACGCAGTATTTT
CASSFEDRAPNTQYF
>TRBV7-8|-|-|TRBJ2-1
TGTGCCAGCAGCTTAGGGGGGACCAATGAGCAGTTCTTC
CASSLGGTNEQFF
>TRBV3-1|-|TRBD1|TRBJ2-5
TGTGCCAGCAGCCATGACAGGGACCAAGAGACCCAGTACTTC
CASSHDRDQETQYF
>TRBV6-5|-|TRBD2|TRBJ2-1
TGTGCCAGCAGAGCCTATAGCGGGAGGGTTAATGAGCAGTTCTTC
CASRAYSGRVNEQFF
>TRBV4-1|few|-|TRBJ1-4
TGCGCCAGCAGCCAGGTGTCAGGGAATGAAAAACTGTTTTTT
CASSQVSGNEKLFF
>TRBV7-2|few|TRBD2|TRBJ2-5
TGTGCCAGCAGCGAAAACAGCTTAGCGGGAGGTGGTGAGACCCAGTACTTC
CASSENSLAGGGETQYF